The present T cell receptor beta chain was sequenced within a study of blood T cell repertoires in COVID-19. The CDR3 totals 14 residues. V was cut by 0 bases and J by 3 bases, with 7 bases left in between. Germline V gene data show CDR1 as SGHTA and CDR2 as FQGTGA. Source study methods: For nucleated cells, counts were estimated from reference gene primer amplification. Sequencing used immunoSEQ multiplex PCR; TCRdb keeps in-frame clones, though not all of them. From that table come the V and J calls and clone size; the DNA was used to work out D and trimming. This sample carries about 210,000 clones, 88% of them seen once, and the ten largest clones take 1.5%.

Sequencing was done on a sample of peripheral blood. The chain links TRBV7-3 to TRBJ2-3; perhaps TRBD1 as D (6 bases). The sequence was obtained from a young man with active or convalescent COVID-19. Here the CDR3 DNA reads TGTGCCAGCAGCTTAACGGACAGTACAGATACGCAGTATTTT. Amino acids: CASSLTDSTDTQYF.